This TCR beta chain comes out of a study of shared clonotypes between healthy human individuals. This CDR3 region has 15 residues. Looked up from germline, CDR1 is MDHEN and CDR2 is SYDVKM. Trimming cost V 6 bases and J 1 base, with 14 bases left between them. About this clone: Its antigen is undetermined. Other DNA variants within this sample encode the same CDR3.

Findings and limits, study-wide: All-four-donor shared clonotypes had higher generation probabilities than non-shared clonotypes did.

A deep-level run was used for the assay. Assay: immunoSEQ multiplex PCR; the TCRdb copy retains only in-frame clones and omits some. The sample lists about a million clones; approximately 75% were seen once. Sample: memory CD4+ T cells from PBMCs. Subset in this sample: CD45RA-negative fraction. This receptor was taken from a man aged 18 to 29 in good health. Some clones in this sample may be carry-over from other donors' samples. The chain links TRBV28 to TRBJ2-3; D is unclear. The CDR3 is CASSSPGGGTDTQYF. The DNA for the CDR3 is TGTGCCAGCAGCTCTCCGGGCGGAGGCACAGATACGCAGTATTTT.